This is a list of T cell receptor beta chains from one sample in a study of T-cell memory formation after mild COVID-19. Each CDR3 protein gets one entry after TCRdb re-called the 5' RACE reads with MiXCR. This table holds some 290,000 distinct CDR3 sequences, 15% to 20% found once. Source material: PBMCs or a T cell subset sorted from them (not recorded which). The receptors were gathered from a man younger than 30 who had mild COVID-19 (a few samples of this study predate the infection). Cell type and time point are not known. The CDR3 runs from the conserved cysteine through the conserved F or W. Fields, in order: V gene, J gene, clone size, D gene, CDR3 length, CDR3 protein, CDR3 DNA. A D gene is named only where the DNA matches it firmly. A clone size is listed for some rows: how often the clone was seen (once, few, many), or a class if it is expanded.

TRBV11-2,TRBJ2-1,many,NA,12,CASSVLQREQFF,TGTGCCAGCAGCGTTTTACAGCGGGAGCAGTTCTTC
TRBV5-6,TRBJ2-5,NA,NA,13,CASSRDPSETQYF,TGTGCCAGCAGTCGGGACCCATCAGAGACCCAGTACTTC
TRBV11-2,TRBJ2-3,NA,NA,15,CASSLVRVSTDTQYF,TGTGCCAGCAGCTTAGTGCGCGTGAGCACAGATACGCAGTATTTT
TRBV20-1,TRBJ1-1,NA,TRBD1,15,CSARDFGQGATEAFF,TGCAGTGCTAGAGATTTCGGCCAGGGGGCCACTGAAGCTTTCTTT
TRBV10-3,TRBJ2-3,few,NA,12,CAISEKVDTQYF,TGTGCCATCAGTGAGAAAGTAGATACGCAGTATTTT
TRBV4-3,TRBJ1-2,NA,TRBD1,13,CASSPQGAAGYTF,TGCGCCAGCAGCCCTCAGGGGGCCGCTGGCTACACCTTC
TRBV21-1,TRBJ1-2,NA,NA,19,CASSNPVRNGGQIFCGYTF,TGTGCCAGCAGCAATCCGGTCAGAAACGGGGGACAGATCTTCTGTGGCTACACCTTC
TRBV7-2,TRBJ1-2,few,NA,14,CASSLAGPGYGYTF,TGTGCCAGCAGCTTAGCGGGTCCCGGGTATGGCTACACCTTC
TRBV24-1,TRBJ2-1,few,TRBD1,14,CATSAPDRGDEQFF,TGTGCCACCAGTGCCCCGGACAGGGGCGATGAGCAGTTCTTC
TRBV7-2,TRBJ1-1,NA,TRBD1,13,CASSQGQATEAFF,TGTGCCAGCAGCCAAGGACAGGCCACTGAAGCTTTCTTT
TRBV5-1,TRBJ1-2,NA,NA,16,CASSLATGPVSYGYTF,TGCGCCAGCAGCTTGGCCACAGGGCCCGTAAGCTATGGCTACACCTTC
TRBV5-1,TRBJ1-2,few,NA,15,CASSSWSAGGSGYTF,TGCGCCAGCAGCTCGTGGTCTGCTGGGGGATCTGGCTACACCTTC
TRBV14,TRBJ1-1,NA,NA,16,CASSRLSWGSGAEAFF,TGTGCCAGCAGCCGACTATCTTGGGGCTCGGGCGCTGAAGCTTTCTTT
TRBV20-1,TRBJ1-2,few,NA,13,CSARDASSGGYTF,TGCAGTGCTAGAGATGCATCCTCCGGTGGCTACACCTTC
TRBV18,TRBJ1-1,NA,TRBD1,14,CASSAGQANTEAFF,TGTGCCAGCTCAGCGGGACAGGCGAACACTGAAGCTTTCTTT
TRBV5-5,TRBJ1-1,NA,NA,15,CASSLSRPGDTEAFF,TGTGCCAGCAGCTTGTCCCGACCAGGAGACACTGAAGCTTTCTTT
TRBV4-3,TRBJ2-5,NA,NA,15,CASSHGTQYQETQYF,TGCGCCAGCAGCCATGGGACCCAGTACCAAGAGACCCAGTACTTC
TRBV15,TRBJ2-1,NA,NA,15,CATSRAGAPFNEQFF,TGTGCCACCAGCAGAGCAGGGGCGCCCTTCAATGAGCAGTTCTTC
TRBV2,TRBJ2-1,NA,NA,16,CASSEEVVAPGNEQFF,TGTGCCAGCAGTGAAGAGGTCGTAGCTCCCGGCAATGAGCAGTTCTTC
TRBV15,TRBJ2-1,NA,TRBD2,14,CATSSPRGGNEQFF,TGTGCCACCAGCAGTCCTCGGGGGGGGAATGAGCAGTTCTTC
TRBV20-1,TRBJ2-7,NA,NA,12,CSARTPQYEQYF,TGCAGTGCTCGAACGCCCCAATACGAGCAGTACTTC
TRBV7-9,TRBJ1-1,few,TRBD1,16,CASKRRQGEVNTEAFF,TGTGCCAGCAAAAGAAGACAGGGGGAGGTGAACACTGAAGCTTTCTTT
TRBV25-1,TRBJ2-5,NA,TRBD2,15,CASSARGSGGGFQYF,TGTGCCAGCAGTGCCCGGGGTAGCGGGGGGGGTTTCCAGTACTTC
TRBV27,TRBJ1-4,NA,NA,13,CASSFRGSEKLFF,TGTGCCAGCAGTTTCCGAGGGTCCGAAAAACTGTTTTTT
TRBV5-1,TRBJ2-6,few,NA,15,CASGLEGSGANVLTF,TGCGCCAGCGGTCTGGAGGGTTCTGGGGCCAACGTCCTGACTTTC
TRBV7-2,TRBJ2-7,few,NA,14,CASSLAPYPYEQYF,TGTGCCAGCAGCTTAGCGCCCTATCCCTACGAGCAGTACTTC
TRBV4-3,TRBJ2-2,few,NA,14,CASRQHLNTGELFF,TGCGCCAGCAGACAGCATTTGAACACCGGGGAGCTGTTTTTT
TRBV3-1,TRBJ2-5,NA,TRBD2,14,CASRTSGGQETQYF,TGTGCCAGCCGGACTAGCGGGGGGCAAGAGACCCAGTACTTC
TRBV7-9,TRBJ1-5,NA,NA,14,CASSRGGLEQPQHF,TGTGCCAGCAGCCGCGGGGGGTTAGAACAGCCCCAGCATTTT
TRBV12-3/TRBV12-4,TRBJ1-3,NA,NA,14,CASSIDSSGNTIYF,TGTGCCAGCAGCATTGACTCCTCTGGAAACACCATATATTTT
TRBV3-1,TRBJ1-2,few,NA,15,CASSQLSPGPYGYTF,TGTGCCAGCAGCCAATTATCTCCGGGACCCTATGGCTACACCTTC
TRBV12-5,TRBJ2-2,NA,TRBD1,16,CASGLTSTGGTGELFF,TGTGCTAGTGGTTTGACTTCGACAGGGGGCACCGGGGAGCTGTTTTTT
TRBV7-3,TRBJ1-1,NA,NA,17,CASSSTATGRWNTEAFF,TGTGCCAGCAGCTCGACCGCTACAGGGCGGTGGAACACTGAAGCTTTCTTT
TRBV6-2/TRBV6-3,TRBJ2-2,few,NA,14,CASYRRGLTGELFF,TGTGCCAGCTACCGCAGGGGCCTCACCGGGGAGCTGTTTTTT
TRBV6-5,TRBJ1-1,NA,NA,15,CASRKELSLFTEAFF,TGTGCCAGCAGAAAAGAGCTGAGTTTATTCACTGAAGCTTTCTTT
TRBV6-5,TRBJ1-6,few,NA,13,CASRNPDFRALHF,TGTGCCAGCAGGAACCCGGACTTTAGGGCCCTCCACTTT
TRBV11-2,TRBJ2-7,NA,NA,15,CASSPILRSTLSKYF,TGTGCCAGCAGCCCTATCTTACGTTCTACCCTAAGCAAGTACTTC
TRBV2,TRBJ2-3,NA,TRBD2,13,CASIQRGADTQYF,TGTGCCAGCATCCAGCGGGGAGCAGATACGCAGTATTTT
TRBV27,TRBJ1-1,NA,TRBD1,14,CASSHLDRGAEAFF,TGTGCCAGCAGTCACCTAGACAGGGGCGCTGAAGCTTTCTTT
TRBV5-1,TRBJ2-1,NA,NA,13,CASSQPPGDDQFF,TGCGCCAGCAGTCAACCCCCAGGGGATGATCAGTTCTTC
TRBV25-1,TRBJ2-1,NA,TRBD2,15,CASSEPGLAVNEQFF,TGTGCCAGCAGTGAACCGGGACTAGCGGTAAATGAGCAGTTCTTC
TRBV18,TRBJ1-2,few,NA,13,CASSGPSGYGYTF,TGTGCCAGCTCGGGACCGTCGGGCTATGGCTACACCTTC
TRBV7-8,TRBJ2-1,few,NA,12,CASSSSGYEQFF,TGTGCCAGCAGTTCGTCTGGCTATGAGCAGTTCTTC
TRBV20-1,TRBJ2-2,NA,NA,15,CSARDPGPNTGELFF,TGCAGTGCTAGAGATCCGGGGCCGAACACCGGGGAGCTGTTTTTT
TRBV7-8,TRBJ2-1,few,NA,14,CASSLGLAIYEQFF,TGTGCCAGCAGCTTGGGGCTAGCGATTTATGAGCAGTTCTTC
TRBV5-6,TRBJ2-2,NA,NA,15,CASSQPKTDTGELFF,TGTGCCAGCAGTCAACCCAAGACTGACACCGGGGAGCTGTTTTTT
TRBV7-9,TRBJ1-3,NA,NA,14,CASSQQVSGNTIYF,TGTGCCAGCAGCCAACAGGTCTCTGGAAACACCATATATTTT
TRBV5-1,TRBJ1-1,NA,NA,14,CASADGPTNTEAFF,TGCGCCTCAGCAGACGGCCCTACGAACACTGAAGCTTTCTTT
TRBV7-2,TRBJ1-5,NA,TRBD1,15,CASSFSTTGVQPQHF,TGTGCCAGCAGCTTCTCGACAACAGGGGTTCAGCCCCAGCATTTT
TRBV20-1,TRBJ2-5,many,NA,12,CSGSRAIETQYF,TGCAGTGGGTCTAGGGCCATAGAGACCCAGTACTTC
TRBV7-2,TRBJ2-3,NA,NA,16,CASSSDDMLPTDTQYF,TGTGCCAGCAGTTCCGACGACATGCTCCCCACAGATACGCAGTATTTT
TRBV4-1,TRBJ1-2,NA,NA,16,CASSQAGAVLIYGYTF,TGCGCCAGCAGCCAAGCCGGTGCAGTGTTGATCTATGGCTACACCTTC
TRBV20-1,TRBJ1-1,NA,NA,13,CSASRQANTEAFF,TGCAGTGCTAGTAGACAGGCGAACACTGAAGCTTTCTTT
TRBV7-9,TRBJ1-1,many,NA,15,CASSPTTIFDTEAFF,TGTGCCAGCAGCCCCACGACGATTTTCGACACTGAAGCTTTCTTT
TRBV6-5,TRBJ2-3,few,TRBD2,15,CASSLLAGRTDTQYF,TGTGCCAGCAGTTTATTAGCGGGGAGGACAGATACGCAGTATTTT